This T cell receptor beta chain originates from a study of CD8+ T cells in alopecia areata. Study-wide points: Having just one nonresponder leaves the connection between baseline CD8+ expansion and response unresolved. For patients receiving tofacitinib, scalp clonality and expanded CD8+ clones among the top 100 significantly decreased.

A word on this clone: Its specificity is unknown.

The treatment was: oral pan-JAK inhibitor, 5-10 mg twice daily. V lost 3 bases and J lost 7, with 7 bases in between. Germline V lookup: CDR1 WSHSY, CDR2 SAAADI. The CDR3 length is 12 residues. The authors extracted RNA and reverse transcribed it into cDNA as the sequencing template. Here immunoSEQ multiplex PCR was the method, and the copy in TCRdb shows in-frame clones only, minus some. The data hold 200,000 to 250,000 clones, with about 50% observed a single time. V usage is TRBV10-2 and J usage is TRBJ2-1; D not resolved. The sequence derives from a human donor with alopecia areata. Sample: CD4+ T cells sorted from blood, taken at week 4, from a patient treated with tofacitinib. The CDR3 loop is CASSDFLNEQFF. The CDR3 DNA sequence: TGCGCCAGCAGTGATTTTCTAAATGAGCAGTTCTTC.